This entry describes one T cell receptor beta chain. The antigen remains unidentified. This record comes from a study of cytomegalovirus exposure and HLA in healthy donors. Overall study results and limits: In an earlier analysis, in 620 or so donors, most V segments appeared productive either ~90% or ~30% of the time. TRBV6-2, TRBV6-3 and some other V segments were unresolvable in 87-base-pair reads. Later analysis showed TCR association rates varying by HLA locus, highest for DRB1 and lowest for HLA-C.

The PCR used 60 Vbeta and 13 Jbeta primers. Here immunoSEQ multiplex PCR was the method, and the copy in TCRdb shows in-frame clones only, minus some. Of 170,000 or so clones in the sample, over 80% are singletons; the top ten hold 1.5% to 2%. CDR3 size: 14 residues. Germline V lookup: CDR1 KGHSH, CDR2 LQKENI. Trimming removed 0 bases at V and 4 bases at J, with 7 bases between. The sample was PBMCs. This sequence originates from a man aged 50 to 60 in good health and CMV-seronegative. V and J are TRBV18 and TRBJ2-1; D gene uncertain. CDR3 amino acids: CASSPPPDYNEQFF. For the CDR3, the DNA is TGTGCCAGCTCACCACCGCCAGATTACAATGAGCAGTTCTTC.